A selection of T cell receptor beta chains follows, all from one sample in a study of cytomegalovirus exposure and HLA in healthy donors. Data came from immunoSEQ multiplex PCR; TCRdb stores just in-frame clones and leaves some out. Of under 250,000 clones in the sample, 70% to 80% are singletons; the top ten hold approximately 4%. Sequencing input: PBMCs. Receptors were obtained from a woman younger than 45 in good health and CMV-seropositive. CDR3s include the opening cysteine and the closing phenylalanine or tryptophan. The order of the fields is V gene, clone size, CDR3 protein. Part of the rows lack a size; the others show once, few, many or a class for expanded clones.

V: TRBV2; size: NA; CDR3: CASSERYEQYF
V: TRBV7-7; size: NA; CDR3: CASSPSGTSVPNEQFF
V: TRBV5-6; size: NA; CDR3: CASSKTVGSEKRLFF
V: TRBV6-4; size: NA; CDR3: CASSALAGWDEQFF
V: TRBV4-3; size: NA; CDR3: CASSQDSAGDSYEQYF
V: TRBV6-5; size: once; CDR3: CASTLTGTYNSPLHF
V: TRBV7-8; size: NA; CDR3: CASSARRDRAHEQFF
V: TRBV4-1; size: NA; CDR3: CASSPAGQGNQPQHF
V: TRBV7-2; size: NA; CDR3: CASSQGLAGVTSYEQYF
V: TRBV6-5; size: NA; CDR3: CASSYGQGGTHYGYTF
V: TRBV15; size: NA; CDR3: CATSPRGGASSRF
V: TRBV7-6; size: NA; CDR3: CASTELAGGGETQYF
V: TRBV29-1; size: NA; CDR3: CSVEVKQGDTEAFF
V: TRBV7-9; size: NA; CDR3: CASSVSGGSNEQFF
V: TRBV19; size: NA; CDR3: CASRAGGPYNEQFF
V: TRBV2; size: NA; CDR3: CASSERGETQYF
V: TRBV4-2; size: NA; CDR3: CASSQDLQGGNQPQHF
V: TRBV11-3; size: NA; CDR3: CASSPTVNTGELFF
V: TRBV21-1; size: NA; CDR3: CASSKCSSDNEQFF
V: TRBV5-4; size: NA; CDR3: CASSPGTDRPSEQYF
V: TRBV28; size: NA; CDR3: CASSLAPSGQPYGYTF
V: TRBV6-5; size: NA; CDR3: CASRSPQGDQPQHF
V: TRBV20-1; size: NA; CDR3: CSASGQPQHF
V: TRBV7-8; size: NA; CDR3: CASSTEILSNQPQHF
V: TRBV4-1; size: NA; CDR3: CASSQDETEYEAFF
V: TRBV6-5; size: once; CDR3: CASSYSFGVKWEKLFF
V: TRBV6-1; size: NA; CDR3: CASKPTGDTEAFF